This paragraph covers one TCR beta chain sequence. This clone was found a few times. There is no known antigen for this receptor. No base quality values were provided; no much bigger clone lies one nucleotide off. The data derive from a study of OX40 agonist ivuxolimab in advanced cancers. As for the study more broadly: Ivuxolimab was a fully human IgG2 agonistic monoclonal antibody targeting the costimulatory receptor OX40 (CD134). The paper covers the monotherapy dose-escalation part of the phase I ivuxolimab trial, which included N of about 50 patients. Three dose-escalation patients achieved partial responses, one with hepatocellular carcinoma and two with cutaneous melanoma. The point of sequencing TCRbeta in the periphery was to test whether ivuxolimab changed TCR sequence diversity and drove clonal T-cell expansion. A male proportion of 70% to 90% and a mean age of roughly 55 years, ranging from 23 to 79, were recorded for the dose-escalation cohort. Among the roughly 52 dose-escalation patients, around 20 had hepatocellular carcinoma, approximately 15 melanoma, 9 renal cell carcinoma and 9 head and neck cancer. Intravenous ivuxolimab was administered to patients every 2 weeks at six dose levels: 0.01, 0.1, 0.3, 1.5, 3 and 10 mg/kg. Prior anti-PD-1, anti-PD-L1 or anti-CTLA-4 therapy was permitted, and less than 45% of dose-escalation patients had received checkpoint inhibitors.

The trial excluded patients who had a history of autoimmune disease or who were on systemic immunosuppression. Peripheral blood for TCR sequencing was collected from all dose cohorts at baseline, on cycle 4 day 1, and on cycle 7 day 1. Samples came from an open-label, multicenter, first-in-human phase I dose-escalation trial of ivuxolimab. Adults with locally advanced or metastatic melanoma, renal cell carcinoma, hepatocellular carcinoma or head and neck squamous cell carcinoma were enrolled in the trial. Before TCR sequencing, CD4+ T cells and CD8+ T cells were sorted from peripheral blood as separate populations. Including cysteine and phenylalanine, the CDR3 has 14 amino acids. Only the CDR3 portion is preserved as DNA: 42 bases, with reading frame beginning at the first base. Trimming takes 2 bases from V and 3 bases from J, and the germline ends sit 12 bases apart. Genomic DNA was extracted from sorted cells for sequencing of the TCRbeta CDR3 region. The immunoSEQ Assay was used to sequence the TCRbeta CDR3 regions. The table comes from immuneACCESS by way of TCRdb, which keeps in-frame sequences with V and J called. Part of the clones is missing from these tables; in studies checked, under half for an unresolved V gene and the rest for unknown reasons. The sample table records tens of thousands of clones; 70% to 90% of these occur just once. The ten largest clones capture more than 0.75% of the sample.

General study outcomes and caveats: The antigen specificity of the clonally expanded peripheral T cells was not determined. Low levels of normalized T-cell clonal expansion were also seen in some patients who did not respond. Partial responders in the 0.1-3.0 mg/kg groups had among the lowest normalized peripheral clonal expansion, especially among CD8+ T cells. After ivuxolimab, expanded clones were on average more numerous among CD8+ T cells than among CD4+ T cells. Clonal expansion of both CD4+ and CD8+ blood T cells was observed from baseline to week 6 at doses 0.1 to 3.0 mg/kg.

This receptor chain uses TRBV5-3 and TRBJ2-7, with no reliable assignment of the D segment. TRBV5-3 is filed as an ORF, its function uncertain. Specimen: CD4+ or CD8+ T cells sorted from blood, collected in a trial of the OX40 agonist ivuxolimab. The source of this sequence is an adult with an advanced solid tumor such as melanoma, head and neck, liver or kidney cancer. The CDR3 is CARSFSGQHYEQYF. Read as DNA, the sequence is TGTGCCAGAAGCTTCAGTGGCCAGCACTACGAGCAGTACTTC.